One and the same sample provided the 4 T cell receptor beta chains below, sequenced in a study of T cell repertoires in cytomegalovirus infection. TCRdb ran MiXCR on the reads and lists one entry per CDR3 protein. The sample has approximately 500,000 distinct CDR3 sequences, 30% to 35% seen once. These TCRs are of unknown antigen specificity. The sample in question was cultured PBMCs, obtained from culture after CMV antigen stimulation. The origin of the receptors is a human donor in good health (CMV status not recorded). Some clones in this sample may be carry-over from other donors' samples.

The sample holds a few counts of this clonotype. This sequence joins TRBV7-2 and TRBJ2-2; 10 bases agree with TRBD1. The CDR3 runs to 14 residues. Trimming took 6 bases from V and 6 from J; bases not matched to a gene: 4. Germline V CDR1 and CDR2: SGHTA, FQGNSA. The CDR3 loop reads CASRGDRGPGELFF. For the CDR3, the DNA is TGTGCCAGCAGGGGGGACAGGGGCCCCGGGGAGCTGTTTTTT.

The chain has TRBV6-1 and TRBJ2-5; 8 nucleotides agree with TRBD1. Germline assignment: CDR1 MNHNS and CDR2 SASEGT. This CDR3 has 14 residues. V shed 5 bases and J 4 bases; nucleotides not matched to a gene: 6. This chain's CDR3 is CASSPGGSPETQYF. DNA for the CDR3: TGTGCCAGCAGTCCAGGGGGCTCCCCAGAGACCCAGTACTTC.

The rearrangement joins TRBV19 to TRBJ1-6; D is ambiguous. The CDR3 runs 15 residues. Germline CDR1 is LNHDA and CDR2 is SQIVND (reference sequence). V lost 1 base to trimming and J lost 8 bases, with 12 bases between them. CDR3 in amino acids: CASSIALQSHSPLHF. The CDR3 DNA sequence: TGTGCCAGTAGTATAGCTCTGCAGAGTCATTCACCCCTCCACTTT.

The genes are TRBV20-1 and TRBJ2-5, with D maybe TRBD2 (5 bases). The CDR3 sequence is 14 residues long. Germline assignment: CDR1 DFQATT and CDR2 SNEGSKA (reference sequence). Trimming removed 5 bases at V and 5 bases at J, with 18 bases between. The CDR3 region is CSAGSGSRGETQYF. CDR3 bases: TGCAGTGCTGGCAGTGGTAGCCGCGGGGAGACCCAGTACTTC.